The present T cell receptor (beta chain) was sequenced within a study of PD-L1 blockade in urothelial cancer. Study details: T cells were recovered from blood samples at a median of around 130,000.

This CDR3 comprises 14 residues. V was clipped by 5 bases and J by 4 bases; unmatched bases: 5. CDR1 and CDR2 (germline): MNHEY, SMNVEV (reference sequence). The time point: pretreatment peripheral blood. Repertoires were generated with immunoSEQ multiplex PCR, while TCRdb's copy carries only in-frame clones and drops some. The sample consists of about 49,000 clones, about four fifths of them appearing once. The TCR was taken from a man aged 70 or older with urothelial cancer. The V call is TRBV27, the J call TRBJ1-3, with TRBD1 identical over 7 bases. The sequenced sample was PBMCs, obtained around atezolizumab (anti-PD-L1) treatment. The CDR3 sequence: CASSLTGVGNTIYF. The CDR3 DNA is TGTGCCAGCAGTCTCACAGGGGTCGGAAACACCATATATTTT.